Shown below are 6 T cell receptor beta chains from a single sample sequenced in a study of T cell responses to AZD1222 COVID-19 vaccine. Profiled with immunoSEQ multiplex PCR; TCRdb holds only in-frame clones, not every one. Altogether roughly 140,000 clones are present, 90% to 95% being singletons, with the ten largest covering about 1.6%. The specimen was peripheral blood, collected 28 days after the second AZD1222 dose. These receptors were obtained from an adult who received the AZD1222 COVID-19 vaccine.

This clone is a singleton in its sample. V usage is TRBV2 and J usage is TRBJ1-2; 9 positions agree with TRBD1. The CDR3 has 15 amino acids. Germline V gene lookup returns CDR1 SNHLY and CDR2 FYNNEI. Trimming took 5 bases from V and 6 from J; bases not matched to a gene: 10. CDR3 nucleotides: TGTGCCAGCAGTAGTCGGACAGGGGCGGAAGATGGCTACACCTTC. It encodes CASSSRTGAEDGYTF.

CDR3 region: CASSYQYSLSSYNSPLHF. The CDR3 DNA is TGTGCCAGCAGTTATCAGTACTCCCTCAGCTCCTATAATTCACCCCTCCACTTT. The chain carries TRBV5-4 and TRBJ1-6, with unresolved D. The CDR3 sequence is 18 residues long. Trimming shortened V by 5 bases and J by 0 bases, and 18 bases separated the two germline ends. Germline V CDR1 and CDR2: SGHNT, YYREEE (reference sequence).

This clone was counted a single time. The chain links TRBV3-1 (or the pseudogene TRBV3-2) to TRBJ1-2, with no clear D. V lost 1 base and J 2 bases, leaving 11 bases between the germline ends. This CDR3 has 15 residues. Germline V CDR1 and CDR2: LGHDT, YNNKEL (reference sequence). CDR3 sequence: CASSQGFGGNYGYTF. The CDR3 nucleotides read TGTGCCAGCAGCCAAGGGTTTGGCGGAAACTATGGCTACACCTTC.

CDR3 DNA sequence: TGTGCCAGCAGTTTGGGGGATTGGGGCTACACCTTC. This translates into CASSLGDWGYTF. This chain uses TRBV12-3 or TRBV12-4 with TRBJ1-2, with D maybe TRBD1 (5 bases). CDR3 length: 12 amino acids. With 3 bases removed from V and 8 bases from J, the gap between germline ends came to 10 bases.

The chain is built from TRBV15 and TRBJ1-5, with D unclear. CDR1 LNHNV and CDR2 YYDKDF come from the germline V gene (reference sequence). There are 13 residues in the CDR3. Trimming cost V 7 bases and J 3 bases, with 10 bases left between them. CDR3 protein: CATKSGLNQPQHF. The CDR3 nucleotides are TGTGCCACCAAGTCCGGGCTCAATCAGCCCCAGCATTTT.

The chain couples TRBV30 to TRBJ2-5; unclear D gene. Germline V CDR1 and CDR2: GTSNPN, SVGIG (reference sequence). V gave up 4 bases and J gave up 6 bases, with 15 bases separating them. The CDR3 extends over 13 amino acids. CDR3 coding DNA: TGTGCCTGGACTGCTCAGTCCAAAAAGACCCAGTACTTC. Translating gives CAWTAQSKKTQYF.